Listed below are T cell receptor beta chains from one sample, sequenced in a study of shared clonotypes between healthy human individuals. Using immunoSEQ multiplex PCR, the repertoire was profiled, and TCRdb retains in-frame clones only, with some absent. The repertoire has nearly 1 million clones, about 80% of them found once; the top ten carry 1.5%. Sequencing input: memory CD4+ T cells sorted from blood. These receptors all stem from a man younger than 35 in good health. The CDR3 runs from the conserved cysteine through the conserved F or W. The D gene is left open where the match is weak. Some rows mark clone size as missing; the rest say once, few, many or name a class of expanded clone.

d_call j_call cdr3_length v_call clone_size cdr3_aa cdr3_nt
. TRBJ2-3 14 TRBV5-4 . CASSMDSHTDTQYF TGTGCCAGCAGCATGGACAGTCACACAGATACGCAGTATTTT
TRBD1 TRBJ1-1 14 TRBV7-9 few CASSLAAGTDRAFF TGTGCCAGCAGCTTAGCAGCCGGGACAGATCGAGCTTTCTTT
. TRBJ1-5 14 TRBV28 . CASSPRERNQPQHF TGTGCCAGCAGTCCCCGGGAGAGGAATCAGCCCCAGCATTTT
. TRBJ1-1 15 TRBV28 . CASSPSVTGHTEAFF TGTGCCAGCAGTCCTTCAGTTACGGGCCACACTGAAGCTTTCTTT
. TRBJ1-2 14 TRBV19 . CASSILSLRDGYTF TGTGCCAGTAGTATTTTGAGCTTACGCGATGGCTACACCTTC
. TRBJ1-3 15 TRBV2 . CASSTGQSSGNTIYF TGTGCCAGCAGTACGGGACAAAGCTCTGGAAACACCATATATTTT
. TRBJ2-5 15 TRBV7-2 . CASSPGGSRMETQYF TGTGCCAGCAGCCCTGGGGGTTCTAGGATGGAGACCCAGTACTTC
TRBD2 TRBJ2-2 16 TRBV5-4 once CASSSGTSGNTGELFF TGTGCCAGCAGCTCGGGGACTAGCGGTAACACCGGGGAGCTGTTTTTT
. TRBJ2-1 14 TRBV11-3 few CASSAGQTNNEQFF TGTGCCAGCAGCGCGGGACAGACCAACAATGAGCAGTTCTTC
. TRBJ2-7 10 TRBV7-7 . CASRPYEQYF TGTGCTAGCAGACCATACGAGCAGTACTTC
. TRBJ2-5 15 TRBV18 few CASSRSPGGGETQYF TGTGCCAGCTCACGGTCCCCCGGGGGAGGAGAGACCCAGTACTTC
. TRBJ1-2 14 TRBV29-1 . CSVGADGTVYGYTF TGCAGCGTTGGGGCCGACGGGACGGTCTATGGCTACACCTTC
TRBD2 TRBJ2-7 14 TRBV6-1 . CASGRTSGSAEQYF TGTGCCAGCGGGAGGACTAGCGGGAGCGCCGAGCAGTACTTC
. TRBJ2-5 15 TRBV30 . CAWIGFELHGRTQYF TGTGCCTGGATCGGATTTGAGCTTCATGGTCGGACCCAGTACTTC
. TRBJ2-1 12 TRBV29-1 . CSVEGLHNEQFF TGCAGCGTTGAGGGACTTCACAATGAGCAGTTCTTC
TRBD1 TRBJ1-1 15 TRBV9 . CASSVEGQGAPEAFF TGTGCCAGCAGCGTCGAGGGACAGGGGGCTCCTGAAGCTTTCTTT
TRBD1 TRBJ2-5 12 TRBV29-1 . CSVGQGQETQYF TGCAGCGTTGGACAGGGGCAAGAGACCCAGTACTTC
. TRBJ1-1 13 TRBV28 few CASSFSLLLEAFF TGTGCCAGCAGTTTCAGCTTATTACTCGAAGCTTTCTTT
. TRBJ1-6 15 TRBV7-2 . CASSLLAGPNSPLHF TGTGCCAGCAGCTTACTAGCCGGGCCTAATTCACCCCTCCACTTT
. TRBJ2-7 14 TRBV18 once CASSPGAEDYEQYF TGTGCCAGCTCACCAGGCGCGGAGGACTACGAGCAGTACTTC
TRBD2 TRBJ2-1 18 TRBV4-3 . CASSQDFSGASSYNEQFF TGCGCCAGCAGCCAAGATTTTAGCGGGGCTAGCTCCTACAATGAGCAGTTCTTC
. TRBJ2-6 15 TRBV2 . CASSVTSSGANVLTF TGTGCCAGCAGCGTGACGTCGTCTGGGGCCAACGTCCTGACTTTC
. TRBJ1-1 14 TRBV6-6 . CASRVAGKDTEAFF TGTGCCAGCAGGGTAGCAGGGAAGGACACTGAAGCTTTCTTT
. TRBJ1-2 12 TRBV10-1 . CASSDSNYGYTF TGCGCCAGCAGTGACTCTAACTATGGCTACACCTTC
TRBD2 TRBJ2-7 13 TRBV15 . CATRTSGIVEQYF TGTGCCACCAGGACTAGCGGGATTGTCGAGCAGTACTTC
TRBD2 TRBJ2-1 15 TRBV13 . CASSMLAGGTREQFF TGTGCCAGCAGCATGCTAGCGGGGGGGACTCGGGAGCAGTTCTTC
. TRBJ2-7 16 TRBV5-4 once CASSGGSGTATYEQYF TGTGCCAGCAGCGGCGGTTCCGGGACCGCAACCTACGAGCAGTACTTC
TRBD2 TRBJ2-6 19 TRBV2 . CASSGGTSGYLSGANVLTF TGTGCCAGCAGTGGAGGGACTAGCGGGTACCTCTCTGGGGCCAACGTCCTGACTTTC
TRBD2 TRBJ2-1 14 TRBV6-1 few CASRRAGAVDEQFF TGTGCCAGCAGGCGCGCGGGAGCGGTCGATGAGCAGTTCTTC
TRBD1 TRBJ2-2 14 TRBV5-1 once CASSGQGATGELFF TGCGCCAGCTCCGGACAGGGGGCCACCGGGGAGCTGTTTTTT
. TRBJ2-5 15 TRBV7-9 . CASSLMVGYQETQYF TGTGCCAGCAGCTTAATGGTGGGCTACCAAGAGACCCAGTACTTC
. TRBJ1-4 14 TRBV5-1 many CASSPGGANEKLFF TGCGCCAGCAGCCCCGGGGGAGCTAATGAAAAACTGTTTTTT
TRBD2 TRBJ2-7 17 TRBV7-2 . CASSLSTSGGFGYEQYF TGTGCCAGCAGCCTATCGACTAGCGGGGGGTTTGGGTACGAGCAGTACTTC
. TRBJ2-1 11 TRBV6-1 . CASRVANEQFF TGTGCCAGCAGGGTAGCAAATGAGCAGTTCTTC
. TRBJ1-5 15 TRBV6-5 . CASSPVGDSNQPQHF TGTGCCAGCAGCCCCGTCGGGGACAGCAATCAGCCCCAGCATTTT
TRBD1 TRBJ2-1 16 TRBV11-2 . CASSFPQGIAYNEQFF TGTGCCAGCAGCTTCCCACAGGGGATAGCTTACAATGAGCAGTTCTTC
. TRBJ2-5 13 TRBV12-5 . CASGLEISLTQYF TGTGCTAGTGGTTTGGAAATCTCGTTGACCCAGTACTTC
. TRBJ1-2 13 TRBV18 . CASSPLDTYGYTF TGTGCCAGCTCACCATTGGACACCTATGGCTACACCTTC
TRBD1 TRBJ1-5 15 TRBV5-4 once CARINRGTSNQPQHF TGTGCCAGGATTAACAGGGGAACGAGCAATCAGCCCCAGCATTTT
TRBD2 TRBJ2-1 16 TRBV4-3 . CASSLNLAGNYNEQFF TGCGCCAGCAGCCTAAACCTAGCGGGTAACTACAATGAGCAGTTCTTC
. TRBJ1-4 15 TRBV5-1 once CASSLFGINNEKLFF TGCGCCAGCAGCTTGTTTGGGATAAATAATGAAAAACTGTTTTTT
. TRBJ2-5 14 TRBV5-1 . CASSWSGLQETQYF TGCGCCAGCAGCTGGTCAGGACTTCAAGAGACCCAGTACTTC
. TRBJ1-6 14 TRBV5-4 . CASSLVGEGSPLHF TGTGCCAGCAGCTTGGTGGGGGAGGGTTCACCCCTCCACTTT
TRBD1 TRBJ2-2 15 TRBV6-6 . CASSFRDRGTGELFF TGTGCCAGCAGTTTCAGAGACAGGGGCACCGGGGAGCTGTTTTTT
TRBD1 TRBJ2-5 14 TRBV19 . CASRETGGGETQYF TGTGCCAGTAGGGAGACAGGGGGCGGAGAGACCCAGTACTTC
. TRBJ2-7 15 TRBV2 once CASSITDREVHEQYF TGTGCCAGCAGTATAACAGACAGGGAGGTCCACGAGCAGTACTTC
TRBD1 TRBJ2-7 15 TRBV11-2 once CASSPTGGLSYEQYF TGTGCCAGCAGCCCTACAGGGGGCCTCTCCTACGAGCAGTACTTC
TRBD2 TRBJ2-3 16 TRBV7-2 once CASSANQLAGGDTQYF TGTGCCAGCAGCGCAAACCAACTAGCGGGCGGGGATACGCAGTATTTT
TRBD2 TRBJ2-2 15 TRBV9 . CASSGGLATTGELFF TGTGCCAGCAGCGGAGGACTAGCTACTACCGGGGAGCTGTTTTTT
TRBD2 TRBJ2-3 16 TRBV7-8 . CASSRGLAGNTDTQYF TGTGCCAGCAGCCGAGGACTAGCGGGGAACACAGATACGCAGTATTTT
TRBD2 TRBJ2-1 15 TRBV14 few CASSTRGGFTNEQFF TGTGCCAGCAGCACACGGGGGGGCTTTACAAATGAGCAGTTCTTC
TRBD1 TRBJ2-7 14 TRBV30 once CAWSGGLSSYEQYF TGTGCCTGGTCAGGGGGCCTGAGCTCCTACGAGCAGTACTTC
. TRBJ1-2 16 TRBV19 few CASSPSGAGANYGYTF TGTGCCAGTAGTCCTTCGGGAGCAGGGGCCAACTATGGCTACACCTTC
. TRBJ2-7 12 TRBV2 few CASSGAGPGGYF TGTGCCAGCAGTGGAGCAGGACCTGGTGGGTACTTC